This T cell receptor beta chain is from a study of T-cell reconstitution after alpha-beta-depleted transplantation in children. Preparation of the TCRbeta library involved a method that used unique molecular identifiers. TCRdb fed the PCR reads into MiXCR, producing one record per CDR3 protein. This sample carries around 190,000 distinct CDR3 sequences, 6.6% of them seen once, and the ten largest clones take about 5.9%. About this clonotype itself: Its antigen is undetermined.

Study conclusions and caveats: Approximately two months post-transplant, alpha-beta T cells reportedly originated from several hundred expanded graft clones.

With V trimmed by 0 bases and J by 6 bases, 6 bases remained unmatched. The germline V gene has CDR1 MNHEY and CDR2 SVGAGI. The CDR3 totals 15 residues. The gene calls are TRBV6-5 and TRBJ2-5; TRBD1 matches 8 bases. This TCR was sampled from a boy between 2 and 10 years old with acute lymphoblastic leukemia, due to receive a stem cell transplant. This specimen was PBMCs, taken before TCRalphabeta/CD19-depleted stem cell transplant. CDR3 in amino acids: CASSYSRTGRQTQYF. DNA for the CDR3: TGTGCCAGCAGTTACTCGAGGACAGGGCGTCAGACCCAGTACTTC.